The rows below give T cell receptor beta chains drawn from one sample of a study of blood T cell repertoires in COVID-19. Method: immunoSEQ multiplex PCR; TCRdb's copy keeps in-frame clones and lacks some. This sample yields hundreds of thousands of clones, of which approximately 90% are seen a single time; 1.4% to 1.5% belongs to the top ten. The sample taken for sequencing was peripheral blood. Receptors were obtained from a woman in her thirties with active or convalescent COVID-19. Each CDR3 is given with its conserved first and last residue. The order of the fields is clone size, J gene, V gene, D gene, CDR3 DNA, CDR3 protein. D genes are given only for firm matches. Some rows have no size entry. The others give once, few or many, or a class for an expanded clone.

clone size: .
J gene: TRBJ1-1
V gene: TRBV7-6
D gene: .
CDR3 DNA: TGTGCCAGCAGCCCCCCAGCAGGCTCAATCACTGAAGCTTTCTTT
CDR3 protein: CASSPPAGSITEAFF

clone size: .
J gene: TRBJ1-2
V gene: TRBV3-1/TRBV3-2
D gene: TRBD1
CDR3 DNA: TGTGCCAGCAGCCCGCTTTATGGACAGGAGGACTATGGCTACACCTTC
CDR3 protein: CASSPLYGQEDYGYTF

clone size: .
J gene: TRBJ1-1
V gene: TRBV3-1/TRBV3-2
D gene: TRBD1
CDR3 DNA: TGTGCCAGCAGCCAAGTCGGGACAGGGGCCACTGAAGCTTTCTTT
CDR3 protein: CASSQVGTGATEAFF

clone size: once
J gene: TRBJ1-2
V gene: TRBV6-6
D gene: TRBD1
CDR3 DNA: TGTGCCAGCAGTTACCGACAGGGGCTCAATGGCTACACCTTC
CDR3 protein: CASSYRQGLNGYTF

clone size: .
J gene: TRBJ1-5
V gene: TRBV19
D gene: TRBD1
CDR3 DNA: TGTGCCAGTAGTGCCGGGACAGAGGGTTATAGCAATCAGCCCCAGCATTTT
CDR3 protein: CASSAGTEGYSNQPQHF

clone size: .
J gene: TRBJ1-1
V gene: TRBV4-1
D gene: TRBD1
CDR3 DNA: TGCGCCAGCAGCGACAGGGGGATCTTCTCTGAAGCTTTCTTT
CDR3 protein: CASSDRGIFSEAFF

clone size: .
J gene: TRBJ2-7
V gene: TRBV5-1
D gene: TRBD2
CDR3 DNA: TGCGCCAGCAGCTGGTTAGCGGGGGGTGACTACGAGCAGTACTTC
CDR3 protein: CASSWLAGGDYEQYF

clone size: .
J gene: TRBJ1-5
V gene: TRBV6-5
D gene: .
CDR3 DNA: TGTGCCAGCAGTTATCAAAATCAGCCCCAGCATTTT
CDR3 protein: CASSYQNQPQHF

clone size: .
J gene: TRBJ1-5
V gene: TRBV6-6
D gene: .
CDR3 DNA: TGTGCCAGCAGTAAACAGGGTCTTCAGCCCCAGCATTTT
CDR3 protein: CASSKQGLQPQHF

clone size: .
J gene: TRBJ2-2
V gene: TRBV5-1
D gene: TRBD2
CDR3 DNA: TGCGCCAGCAGTGAGCGGGGGAACACCGGGGAGCTGTTTTTT
CDR3 protein: CASSERGNTGELFF

clone size: .
J gene: TRBJ1-1
V gene: TRBV9
D gene: .
CDR3 DNA: TGTGCCAGCAGCGTAGCTTTGGAACTAAACACTGAAGCTTTCTTT
CDR3 protein: CASSVALELNTEAFF

clone size: .
J gene: TRBJ1-1
V gene: TRBV5-6
D gene: TRBD1
CDR3 DNA: TGTGCCAGCAGTCGGGGGGGACAGACCACGAACACTGAAGCTTTCTTT
CDR3 protein: CASSRGGQTTNTEAFF

clone size: .
J gene: TRBJ2-7
V gene: TRBV9
D gene: .
CDR3 DNA: TGTGCCAGCAGCTTTACGGTGGGCGGGGACTACGAGCAGTACTTC
CDR3 protein: CASSFTVGGDYEQYF

clone size: .
J gene: TRBJ2-7
V gene: TRBV27
D gene: .
CDR3 DNA: TGTGCCAGCAGCCCCTTATCCACGGGCTCCTACGAGCAGTACTTC
CDR3 protein: CASSPLSTGSYEQYF